Shown below are 27 T cell receptor beta chains from a single sample sequenced in a study of cytomegalovirus exposure and HLA in healthy donors. The PCR contained 60 Vbeta and 13 Jbeta primers. Some clones are missing from TCRdb's copy, which holds only in-frame ones; the method was immunoSEQ multiplex PCR. The sample holds roughly 120,000 clones, around three quarters seen once. The sample consisted of PBMCs. The receptors were sampled from a man aged 30-40 years in good health and CMV-seropositive.

This clone is a singleton in its sample. CDR3 loop: CASSDQAGGEQFF. The CDR3 DNA reads TGTGCCAGCAGTGACCAAGCGGGAGGTGAGCAGTTCTTC. The rearrangement links TRBV6-4 to TRBJ2-1; 9 bases fit TRBD2. Germline V CDR1 and CDR2: MRHNA, SNTAGT. V was pared by 2 bases and J by 9 bases, with 2 bases of the junction left unmatched. The length of the CDR3 is 13 residues.

The table lists this clone with a few counts. V is TRBV6-5 and J is TRBJ1-2; D unresolved. The V gene's germline CDR1 is MNHEY and CDR2 SVGAGI. CDR3 size: 13 residues. V lost 6 bases and J 4 bases, leaving 12 bases between the germline ends. The CDR3 DNA sequence: TGTGCCAGCAGACTATCGGGTCCCTATGGCTACACCTTC. Translated: CASRLSGPYGYTF.

The rearrangement joins TRBV13 to TRBJ2-7, with 10 bases matching TRBD2. This CDR3 region has 13 residues. CDR1 PRHDT and CDR2 FYEKMQ come from the germline V gene (reference sequence). V gave up 7 bases and J gave up 3 bases; unmatched junction bases: 3. The CDR3 is CASKAGGNYEQYF. Here the CDR3 DNA reads TGTGCCAGCAAAGCGGGGGGGAACTACGAGCAGTACTTC.

DNA of the CDR3: TGCGCCAGCAGCCAAGAGAGTGGGGCCCTGGCCTACGAGCAGTACTTC. Translating gives CASSQESGALAYEQYF. This sequence joins TRBV4-3 and TRBJ2-7; D might be TRBD1 (5 bases). Trimming left V 0 bases short and J 2 bases short, with 14 bases between. Per germline, CDR1 LGHNA and CDR2 YSLEER. CDR3 size: 16 residues.

This chain uses TRBV30 with TRBJ1-5, with 9 bases lining up with TRBD1. V was clipped by 3 bases and J by 5 bases; unmatched bases: 11. The CDR3 runs 16 residues. Looked up from germline, CDR1 is GTSNPN and CDR2 is SVGIG (reference sequence). CDR3 nucleotide sequence: TGTGCCTGGAGCTTGGGGGAGACAGGGGGGTATCAGCCCCAGCATTTT. As protein: CAWSLGETGGYQPQHF.

The V and J genes are TRBV29-1 and TRBJ2-5, with 8 bases identical to TRBD1. V shed 8 bases, J shed 5 bases, and the junction held 13 bases outside the gene matches. The V gene's germline CDR1 is SQVTM and CDR2 ANQGSEA. This CDR3 is built from 14 residues. Here the CDR3 DNA reads TGCAGCCTCCTAAAGACAGGGGTTCGGGAGACCCAGTACTTC. This gives the protein CSLLKTGVRETQYF. Combining the CDR3 with reference TRBV29-1 and TRBJ2-5 gives the whole variable domain SAVISQKPSRDICQRGTSLTIQCQVDSQVTMMFWYRQQPGQSLTLIATANQGSEATYESGFVIDKFPISRPNLTFSTLTVSNMSPEDSSIYLCSLLKTGVRETQYFGPGTRLLVL.

This sequence joins TRBV7-8 and TRBJ1-5, with 9 bases identical to TRBD1. Per the germline V gene, CDR1 is SGHVS and CDR2 is FQNEAQ. The CDR3 has 17 amino acids. J was trimmed by 2 bases and V by 4 bases; bases with no gene match: 9. CDR3 DNA: TGTGCCAGCAGCTCAATTGGACAGGGGAGGGGCAATCAGCCCCAGCATTTT. This gives the protein CASSSIGQGRGNQPQHF.

V and J are TRBV6-8 and TRBJ1-6; D is perhaps TRBD1 (5 bases). Per germline, CDR1 MNHGY and CDR2 SAAAGT. CDR3 size: 15 residues. V lost 6 bases, J lost 4 bases, and 13 bases lay in between. CDR3 loop: CASSRRTHYNSPLHF. In nucleotides, the CDR3 is TGTGCCAGCAGCCGTAGGACACATTATAATTCACCCCTCCACTTT.

This chain links TRBV30 with TRBJ2-5; 8 bases line up with TRBD2. Trimming cost V 0 bases and J 4 bases; bases outside gene matches: 7. The length of the CDR3 is 15 residues. The germline V gene encodes CDR1 GTSNPN and CDR2 SVGIG (reference sequence). The CDR3 sequence: CAWSVGLAGVETQYF. The DNA of the CDR3 is TGTGCCTGGAGTGTTGGTCTAGCGGGCGTAGAGACCCAGTACTTC. Based on the CDR3 plus reference TRBV30 and TRBJ2-5, the full variable domain is SQTIHQWPATLVQPVGSPLSLECTVEGTSNPNLYWYRQAAGRGLQLLFYSVGIGQISSEVPQNLSASRPQDRQFILSSKKLLLSDSGFYLCAWSVGLAGVETQYFGPGTRLLVL.

The chain uses TRBV7-2 and TRBJ1-1; D unclear. The CDR3 runs to 14 residues. V lost 1 base, J lost 4 bases, and 10 bases lay in between. Germline CDR1 is SGHTA and CDR2 is FQGNSA. For the CDR3, the DNA is TGTGCCAGCAGCTTAGGCCGACTCTCCACTGAAGCTTTCTTT. Translated, it gives CASSLGRLSTEAFF.

V usage is TRBV19 and J usage is TRBJ1-5, with a weak D call TRBD1 (6 bases). V shed 2 bases and J shed 7 bases, with 15 bases lying between them. There are 15 residues in the CDR3. In germline, CDR1 is LNHDA, CDR2 SQIVND (reference sequence). The CDR3 DNA reads as TGTGCCAGTAGTATAACTGGGGGCGGTCACCAGCCCCAGCATTTT. Translated, it gives CASSITGGGHQPQHF.

CDR3 protein: CASSLDRAYEQYF. CDR3 nucleotides: TGTGCCAGCAGCTTAGACAGGGCCTACGAGCAGTACTTC. V is TRBV7-8 and J is TRBJ2-7; D is perhaps TRBD1 (6 bases). V shed 1 base and J shed 2 bases, with 6 bases lying between them. Looked up from germline, CDR1 is SGHVS and CDR2 is FQNEAQ. The CDR3 runs to 13 residues.

The chain employs TRBV5-1 and TRBJ2-7; 9 nucleotides line up with TRBD2. Trimming at V came to 0 bases and at J to 1 base, leaving 5 bases not matched to a gene. Germline CDR1 SGHRS, CDR2 YFSETQ. This CDR3 has 16 amino acids. The CDR3 is CASSLAPGLASYEQYF. CDR3 nucleotide sequence: TGCGCCAGCAGCTTGGCCCCCGGACTAGCGTCCTACGAGCAGTACTTC.

The chain couples TRBV19 to TRBJ1-1; possibly TRBD1 for D (6 bases). The CDR3 sequence is 12 residues long. V was shortened by 10 bases and J by 5 bases, with 14 bases between the two germline ends. Looked up from germline, CDR1 is LNHDA and CDR2 is SQIVND (reference sequence). CDR3 DNA: TGTGCCATAAGGGGGAAGAGGACTGAAGCTTTCTTT. Its protein product is CAIRGKRTEAFF. Based on the CDR3 plus reference TRBV19 and TRBJ1-1, the full variable domain is DGGITQSPKYLFRKEGQNVTLSCEQNLNHDAMYWYRQDPGQGLRLIYYSQIVNDFQKGDIAEGYSVSREKKESFPLTVTSAQKNPTAFYLCAIRGKRTEAFFGQGTRLTVV.

This clone has only a few counts. V is TRBV15 and J is TRBJ2-2; 7 bases are a match to TRBD1. Germline CDR1 LNHNV, CDR2 YYDKDF (reference sequence). CDR3 length: 16 residues. V trimming: 8 bases; J trimming: 3 bases; junction bases outside the gene matches: 12. CDR3 amino acids: CATAGRTGYYTGELFF. DNA of the CDR3: TGTGCCACCGCAGGCAGGACAGGTTATTACACCGGGGAGCTGTTTTTT.

The chain employs TRBV4-3 and TRBJ2-6, with D perhaps matching TRBD1 (5 bases). Trimming stripped 0 bases from V and 2 bases from J, with 14 bases between. The CDR3 totals 18 residues. Germline values: CDR1 LGHNA, CDR2 YSLEER. Here the CDR3 reads CASSQEGVGAAGANVLTF. For the CDR3, the DNA is TGCGCCAGCAGCCAAGAGGGTGTAGGGGCGGCTGGGGCCAACGTCCTGACTTTC.

The chain uses TRBV7-9 and TRBJ1-3, with D unclear. This CDR3 is 14 amino acids long. Germline V gives CDR1 SEHNR, CDR2 FQNEAQ (reference sequence). The V end lost 1 base, the J end lost 0 bases, and 4 bases lay between the germline ends. CDR3 sequence reads: CASSLGASGNTIYF. CDR3 sequence (DNA): TGTGCCAGCAGCTTAGGGGCCTCTGGAAACACCATATATTTT.

There are a few counts of this clone. This chain links TRBV6-5 with TRBJ1-1, with D possibly matching TRBD1 (6 bases). Germline CDR1 MNHEY, CDR2 SVGAGI. V shed 2 bases and J shed 5 bases, with 9 bases lying between them. This CDR3 is built from 13 residues. CDR3 sequence reads: CASSYTGQTEAFF. CDR3 sequence (DNA): TGTGCCAGCAGTTACACCGGACAGACTGAAGCTTTCTTT.

The J gene is TRBJ1-2, the V gene TRBV7-2, with 7 bases lining up with TRBD1. The junction had 12 bases not matched to a gene; V was cut back by 5 bases and J by 6 bases. The germline gives CDR1 SGHTA, CDR2 FQGNSA. The CDR3 consists of 15 residues. The CDR3 nucleotides read TGTGCCAGCAGCCCGTTCACAGGGGAGGTTAATGGCTACACCTTC. Its protein is CASSPFTGEVNGYTF.

CDR3 coding DNA: TGTGCCAGCAGTTCGCCCGGGACAGGGCCCTACGAGCAGTACTTC. This codes for CASSSPGTGPYEQYF. V usage is TRBV27 and J usage is TRBJ2-7; 9 bases match TRBD1. Germline values: CDR1 MNHEY, CDR2 SMNVEV (reference sequence). With V trimmed by 4 bases and J by 2 bases, 6 bases remained unmatched. The CDR3 runs to 15 residues.

This sequence joins TRBV6-6 and TRBJ2-7; perhaps TRBD2 as D (6 bases). V lost 4 bases, J lost 6 bases, and 22 bases lay in between. Germline CDR1 reads MNHNY; CDR2 reads SVGAGI (reference sequence). The CDR3 has 16 amino acids. The CDR3 region has the DNA TGTGCCAGCAGTTCTGGAAGTCTGGCGGGGTTAGGCGAGCAGTACTTC. This encodes CASSSGSLAGLGEQYF.

This clone showed up just once. The gene calls are TRBV28 and TRBJ2-2; the D is unclear. Trimming cost V 5 bases and J 2 bases, with 3 bases left between them. The CDR3 runs 12 residues. The germline CDR1 and CDR2 sequences are MDHEN and SYDVKM. CDR3 sequence: CASSLNTGELFF. DNA for the CDR3: TGTGCCAGCAGTCTTAACACCGGGGAGCTGTTTTTT.

This clone was observed once. The V and J genes are TRBV18 and TRBJ2-5; 9 bases align to TRBD1. CDR1 and CDR2 (germline): KGHSH, LQKENI. Trimming cost V 8 bases and J 5 bases; bases outside gene matches: 6. The CDR3 is 13 residues long. The CDR3 region has the DNA TGTGCCAGCCAACAGGGGGCTCGGGAGACCCAGTACTTC. Translation gives CASQQGARETQYF.

V gene TRBV9 combines with J gene TRBJ2-2, with TRBD2 identical over 7 bases. The CDR3 is 13 residues long. Germline V gives CDR1 SGDLS, CDR2 YYNGEE. The V segment lost 0 bases and the J segment 8 bases; nucleotides outside the gene matches: 1. CDR3 sequence: CASSVVRGGELFF. CDR3 nucleotide sequence: TGTGCCAGCAGCGTAGTGCGGGGGGGGGAGCTGTTTTTT.

The chain uses TRBV12-5 and TRBJ1-2; 9 nucleotides match TRBD1. Germline V gives CDR1 LGHNT, CDR2 FRNRAP. V lost 4 bases, J lost 5 bases, and 2 bases stayed unmatched. The CDR3 totals 13 residues. The CDR3 region is CASGSGQGYGYTF. CDR3 sequence (DNA): TGTGCTAGTGGTTCTGGACAGGGGTATGGCTACACCTTC.

The chain is built from TRBV7-3 and TRBJ2-3; TRBD2 aligns across 10 bases. This CDR3 is 15 amino acids long. V was pared by 5 bases and J by 0 bases, with 2 bases of the junction left unmatched. Germline assignment: CDR1 SGHTA and CDR2 FQGTGA. CDR3 residues: CASSASGGSTDTQYF. The DNA for the CDR3 is TGTGCCAGCAGCGCTAGCGGGGGAAGCACAGATACGCAGTATTTT.

This rearrangement joins TRBV5-3 to TRBJ2-1; perhaps TRBD2 as D (6 bases). TRBV5-3 is an ORF, with its function uncertain. V was trimmed by 4 bases and J by 4 bases, leaving 15 bases between them. The CDR3 totals 15 residues. The CDR3 nucleotides read TGTGCCAGAAGCGCGGGACTCCCACCTTACAATGAGCAGTTCTTC. It encodes CARSAGLPPYNEQFF.